Listed below are T cell receptor beta chains from one sample, sequenced in a study of PD-1 blockade in classical Hodgkin lymphoma. Here immunoSEQ multiplex PCR was the method, and the copy in TCRdb shows in-frame clones only, minus some. This table has 25,000 to 35,000 clones, roughly four fifths appearing once. This specimen was peripheral blood mononuclear cells (PBMCs), taken before the fourth cycle of nivolumab. All receptors come from a human donor with classical Hodgkin lymphoma. CDR3s include the opening cysteine and the closing phenylalanine or tryptophan. The D gene is left open where the match is weak. The listing skips clone size in some rows; elsewhere it reads once, few, many or a size class.

V gene: TRBV5-6
J gene: TRBJ2-7
D gene: TRBD1
clone size: medium-sized
CDR3 DNA: TGTGCCAGCAGCTTGGAGAGGACAGGGACCGACTCCTACGAGCAGTACTTC
CDR3 protein: CASSLERTGTDSYEQYF

V gene: TRBV5-1
J gene: TRBJ1-4
D gene: TRBD1
clone size: once
CDR3 DNA: TGCGCCAGCAGCTCTAGGACAGGGGGGACGGCTAATGAAAAACTGTTTTTT
CDR3 protein: CASSSRTGGTANEKLFF

V gene: TRBV30
J gene: TRBJ1-2
D gene: -
clone size: once
CDR3 DNA: TGTGCCTGGAGGAAGGGGGGCTACACCTTC
CDR3 protein: CAWRKGGYTF

V gene: TRBV5-4
J gene: TRBJ2-7
D gene: TRBD1
clone size: -
CDR3 DNA: TGTGCCAGCAGCAGGGAAGGACAGGGTCGCCACGAGCAGTACTTC
CDR3 protein: CASSREGQGRHEQYF

V gene: TRBV6-1
J gene: TRBJ1-5
D gene: -
clone size: -
CDR3 DNA: TGTGCCAGCAGTGGGGAGGGATTGGGGAATCAGCCCCAGCATTTT
CDR3 protein: CASSGEGLGNQPQHF

V gene: TRBV10-1
J gene: TRBJ1-6
D gene: -
clone size: few
CDR3 DNA: TGCGCCAGCAGTTACCCCGGGAACAGGTTAATTCAAACCCTCCACTTT
CDR3 protein: CASSYPGNRLIQTLHF

V gene: TRBV7-2
J gene: TRBJ2-7
D gene: -
clone size: -
CDR3 DNA: TGTGCCAGCAGCTCTGGACAGACCTACGAGCAGTACTTC
CDR3 protein: CASSSGQTYEQYF

V gene: TRBV28
J gene: TRBJ2-7
D gene: TRBD2
clone size: -
CDR3 DNA: TGTGCCAGCAGTTTCCAAACCCCCGTAGCGGGGGGCGACGAGCAGTACTTC
CDR3 protein: CASSFQTPVAGGDEQYF

V gene: TRBV7-7
J gene: TRBJ2-7
D gene: -
clone size: -
CDR3 DNA: TGTGCCAGCAGCTTAGACATAAACTACGAGCAGTACTTC
CDR3 protein: CASSLDINYEQYF

V gene: TRBV28
J gene: TRBJ1-6
D gene: -
clone size: -
CDR3 DNA: TGTGCCAGCAGTTTATCCGGGGGAAATAATTCACCCCTCCACTTT
CDR3 protein: CASSLSGGNNSPLHF

V gene: TRBV6-6
J gene: TRBJ1-6
D gene: -
clone size: -
CDR3 DNA: TGTGCCAGCAGTTACGGCCAGGACTCGGGTTCACCCCTCCACTTT
CDR3 protein: CASSYGQDSGSPLHF

V gene: TRBV29-1
J gene: TRBJ2-1
D gene: -
clone size: -
CDR3 DNA: TGCAGCGTTCGCGGGGGCCTGGGCGATGAGCAGTTCTTC
CDR3 protein: CSVRGGLGDEQFF

V gene: TRBV19
J gene: TRBJ1-1
D gene: -
clone size: -
CDR3 DNA: TGTGCCAGTAGTATTGGGCAGGGCGCACAAGGAGCTTTCTTT
CDR3 protein: CASSIGQGAQGAFF

V gene: TRBV28
J gene: TRBJ2-7
D gene: TRBD1
clone size: -
CDR3 DNA: TGTGCCAGCAGTTTGACGGCGGGCTGGACAGGGGGAGGATTTGAGCAGTACTTC
CDR3 protein: CASSLTAGWTGGGFEQYF

V gene: TRBV10-3
J gene: TRBJ1-1
D gene: -
clone size: few
CDR3 DNA: TGTGCCATCAGTGAGTCGACGACGGGGGGGGCTGGGCGCACTGAAGCTTTCTTT
CDR3 protein: CAISESTTGGAGRTEAFF

V gene: TRBV7-3
J gene: TRBJ1-1
D gene: -
clone size: -
CDR3 DNA: TGTGCCAGCAGCCTGCAGAGGAACACTGAAGCTTTCTTT
CDR3 protein: CASSLQRNTEAFF

V gene: TRBV7-9
J gene: TRBJ2-4
D gene: -
clone size: -
CDR3 DNA: TGTGCCAGCAGCCCGCAGCCGACGGGGATTGTTGTGTACTTC
CDR3 protein: CASSPQPTGIVVYF

V gene: TRBV5-8
J gene: TRBJ1-6
D gene: TRBD1
clone size: few
CDR3 DNA: TGTGCCAGCAGCGCCACCGGGACAGACAATTCACCCCTCCACTTT
CDR3 protein: CASSATGTDNSPLHF

V gene: TRBV7-9
J gene: TRBJ2-5
D gene: -
clone size: -
CDR3 DNA: TGTGCCAGCAGCCCGCTCAAGTGGGGGCGCCAAGAGACCCAGTACTTC
CDR3 protein: CASSPLKWGRQETQYF

V gene: TRBV10-3
J gene: TRBJ1-2
D gene: -
clone size: -
CDR3 DNA: TGTGCCATCAGTGAAAGGGGGGAGGCAGTCTACACCTTC
CDR3 protein: CAISERGEAVYTF

V gene: TRBV29-1
J gene: TRBJ1-1
D gene: -
clone size: -
CDR3 DNA: TGCAGCGTTGAAGACCCATGGAACACGAACACTGAAGCTTTCTTT
CDR3 protein: CSVEDPWNTNTEAFF

V gene: TRBV4-1
J gene: TRBJ1-5
D gene: -
clone size: -
CDR3 DNA: TGCGCCAGCAGCCAATATAGGCAAGGCAATCAGCCCCAGCATTTT
CDR3 protein: CASSQYRQGNQPQHF

V gene: TRBV19
J gene: TRBJ2-1
D gene: TRBD2
clone size: -
CDR3 DNA: TGTGCCAGTAGTGTGCGGGGGGGGTTCTACAATGAGCAGTTCTTC
CDR3 protein: CASSVRGGFYNEQFF

V gene: TRBV5-6
J gene: TRBJ1-5
D gene: -
clone size: once
CDR3 DNA: TGTGCCAGCAGCTTGGCTGGGGTGGGCAGTCAGCCCCAGCATTTT
CDR3 protein: CASSLAGVGSQPQHF

V gene: TRBV9
J gene: TRBJ2-1
D gene: -
clone size: few
CDR3 DNA: TGTGCCAGCAGTCCAACGGGACTTTCCAATGAGCAGTTCTTC
CDR3 protein: CASSPTGLSNEQFF

V gene: TRBV4-3
J gene: TRBJ1-2
D gene: -
clone size: -
CDR3 DNA: TGCGCCAGCAGCCAAGAGGGGGCCGATCATGGCTACACCTTC
CDR3 protein: CASSQEGADHGYTF

V gene: TRBV5-1
J gene: TRBJ2-7
D gene: TRBD1
clone size: -
CDR3 DNA: TGCGCCAGCAGAGGACAGGGGGCCTACGAGCAGTACTTC
CDR3 protein: CASRGQGAYEQYF

V gene: TRBV7-9
J gene: TRBJ2-3
D gene: -
clone size: -
CDR3 DNA: TGTGCCAGCAGCCGCCCGCTTGGTCGGGGGACGATGACAGATACGCAGTATTTT
CDR3 protein: CASSRPLGRGTMTDTQYF

V gene: TRBV4-1
J gene: TRBJ2-2
D gene: -
clone size: few
CDR3 DNA: TGCGCCAGCAGCCGGAGCTTGATTAATCTCGGGGAGCTGTTTTTT
CDR3 protein: CASSRSLINLGELFF

V gene: TRBV27
J gene: TRBJ2-3
D gene: TRBD1
clone size: once
CDR3 DNA: TGTGCCAGCAGTACCAGGGGGCGAACAGATACGCAGTATTTT
CDR3 protein: CASSTRGRTDTQYF

V gene: TRBV29-1
J gene: TRBJ2-5
D gene: TRBD2
clone size: -
CDR3 DNA: TGCAGCGTCCTTAGCGGGGAAGAGACCCAGTACTTC
CDR3 protein: CSVLSGEETQYF

V gene: TRBV7-9
J gene: TRBJ1-2
D gene: -
clone size: -
CDR3 DNA: TGTGCCAGCAGCTTAGATTTGGGGGGGAAAAATGGCTACACCTTC
CDR3 protein: CASSLDLGGKNGYTF

V gene: TRBV7-9
J gene: TRBJ1-1
D gene: -
clone size: -
CDR3 DNA: TGTGCCAGCCAATGGGAAGCCCCTGAAGCTTTCTTT
CDR3 protein: CASQWEAPEAFF

V gene: TRBV29-1
J gene: TRBJ1-2
D gene: TRBD1
clone size: few
CDR3 DNA: TGCAGCGTTTCCCCACACCTTAGACAGGGCGAGGACTACACCTTC
CDR3 protein: CSVSPHLRQGEDYTF

V gene: TRBV6-1
J gene: TRBJ1-5
D gene: -
clone size: -
CDR3 DNA: TGTGCCAGCAGTGATTGGCCGAATCAGCCCCAGCATTTT
CDR3 protein: CASSDWPNQPQHF

V gene: TRBV6-5
J gene: TRBJ1-2
D gene: -
clone size: -
CDR3 DNA: TGTGCCAGCAGTTACTCGATCGCCGTACTAAATGGCTACACCTTC
CDR3 protein: CASSYSIAVLNGYTF

V gene: TRBV29-1
J gene: TRBJ2-3
D gene: TRBD1
clone size: -
CDR3 DNA: TGCAGCGTTCAAAGGGACAGGGCTGATACGCAGTATTTT
CDR3 protein: CSVQRDRADTQYF

V gene: TRBV5-1
J gene: TRBJ2-3
D gene: -
clone size: -
CDR3 DNA: TGCGCCAGCAGCTTAATAGGACTCAGCACAGATACGCAGTATTTT
CDR3 protein: CASSLIGLSTDTQYF

V gene: TRBV5-6
J gene: TRBJ1-2
D gene: TRBD1
clone size: -
CDR3 DNA: TGTGCCAGCAGATCGCAACAGGGGGACTATGGCTACACCTTC
CDR3 protein: CASRSQQGDYGYTF

V gene: TRBV5-1
J gene: TRBJ1-1
D gene: -
clone size: -
CDR3 DNA: TGCGCCAGCAAATTTAAGGGAATGAACACTGAAGCTTTCTTT
CDR3 protein: CASKFKGMNTEAFF

V gene: TRBV6-5
J gene: TRBJ2-1
D gene: -
clone size: -
CDR3 DNA: TGTGCCAGCAGTTATGACCTCTACAATGAGCAGTTCTTC
CDR3 protein: CASSYDLYNEQFF

V gene: TRBV4-2
J gene: TRBJ2-7
D gene: -
clone size: once
CDR3 DNA: TGTGCCAGCAGCCAAGATAGGAGCAGGGCGTCCGAGCAGTACTTC
CDR3 protein: CASSQDRSRASEQYF

V gene: TRBV7-2
J gene: TRBJ1-5
D gene: -
clone size: -
CDR3 DNA: TGTGCCAGCAGCTTACAGGGGCCCAATCAGCCCCAGCATTTT
CDR3 protein: CASSLQGPNQPQHF

V gene: TRBV7-3
J gene: TRBJ1-4
D gene: -
clone size: few
CDR3 DNA: TGTGCCAGCAGCTTAGGGGTGGGAAATGAAAAACTGTTTTTT
CDR3 protein: CASSLGVGNEKLFF

V gene: TRBV4-1
J gene: TRBJ2-7
D gene: -
clone size: -
CDR3 DNA: TGCGCCAGCAGCCAAGATGGATTCTACGAGCAGTACTTC
CDR3 protein: CASSQDGFYEQYF

V gene: TRBV27
J gene: TRBJ1-2
D gene: -
clone size: few
CDR3 DNA: TGTGCCAGCAGTCCCCTTAACCAGGCTAACCATGGCTACACCTTC
CDR3 protein: CASSPLNQANHGYTF